This T cell receptor beta chain comes out of a study of blood T cell repertoires in COVID-19. Study-wide context: Some COVID-19 samples were acute and others convalescent; all came from the United States, Italy and Spain.

The CDR3 runs to 12 residues. In the original processing: Estimated nucleated cell counts came from reference gene primer amplification. Only in-frame clones appear in the TCRdb table, and some are missing; sequencing was by immunoSEQ multiplex PCR. Clone size and V and J calls were adopted from that table, with D and trimming inferred from the DNA. The repertoire holds around 62,000 clones, with over 75% as singletons. This clone was recorded only once. A junction end diverges from the germline sequence, so it may reflect a read error. The chain joins TRBV12-3 or TRBV12-4 to TRBJ2-3, with 8 bases lining up with TRBD2. The sequence was collected from a woman aged 55-75 years with COVID-19, enrolled during active disease. The sequenced material came from peripheral blood. The CDR3 loop is CASSILAARPHF. The CDR3 nucleotides read TGTGCCAGCAGTATACTAGCGGCCCGTCCACATTTT.